The clone carrying this TCR beta chain was seen repeatedly, ten times or more. Its antigen is as yet unknown. This specimen comes from a study of T cells in Graves' hyperthyroidism and ophthalmopathy. Overall study: Blood was drawn when the patient was first diagnosed and still untreated. Study results and caveats: Blood held most thyroid clonotypes expanded above 0.001 frequency. Ophthalmopathy and stable hyperthyroidism were separated by a 13 V-J model.

TCR beta CDR3 sequences were amplified from RNA transcripts. Using the HTBI primer set, a first-round RT-PCR was run on the TCR CDR3. From the multiplex PCR reads, TCRdb called clonotypes with MiXCR, one entry per CDR3 protein. The sample includes about 560,000 distinct CDR3 sequences, 15% to 18% of them seen just once. It was considered stable Graves' hyperthyroidism when ophthalmopathy did not progress within 18 months. This TCR derives from a woman younger than 45 with Graves' hyperthyroidism. The sequenced sample was blood.

As DNA, the CDR3 is TGTGCCTCCGGGACAGGGAACTACGAGCAGTACTTC. Its protein product is CASGTGNYEQYF. The rearrangement joins TRBV30 to TRBJ2-7; 9 bases are shared with TRBD1. V lost 7 bases, J lost 3 bases, and 4 bases stayed unmatched. This CDR3 region has 12 residues. CDR1 is GTSNPN, CDR2 SVGIG, per germline (reference sequence).